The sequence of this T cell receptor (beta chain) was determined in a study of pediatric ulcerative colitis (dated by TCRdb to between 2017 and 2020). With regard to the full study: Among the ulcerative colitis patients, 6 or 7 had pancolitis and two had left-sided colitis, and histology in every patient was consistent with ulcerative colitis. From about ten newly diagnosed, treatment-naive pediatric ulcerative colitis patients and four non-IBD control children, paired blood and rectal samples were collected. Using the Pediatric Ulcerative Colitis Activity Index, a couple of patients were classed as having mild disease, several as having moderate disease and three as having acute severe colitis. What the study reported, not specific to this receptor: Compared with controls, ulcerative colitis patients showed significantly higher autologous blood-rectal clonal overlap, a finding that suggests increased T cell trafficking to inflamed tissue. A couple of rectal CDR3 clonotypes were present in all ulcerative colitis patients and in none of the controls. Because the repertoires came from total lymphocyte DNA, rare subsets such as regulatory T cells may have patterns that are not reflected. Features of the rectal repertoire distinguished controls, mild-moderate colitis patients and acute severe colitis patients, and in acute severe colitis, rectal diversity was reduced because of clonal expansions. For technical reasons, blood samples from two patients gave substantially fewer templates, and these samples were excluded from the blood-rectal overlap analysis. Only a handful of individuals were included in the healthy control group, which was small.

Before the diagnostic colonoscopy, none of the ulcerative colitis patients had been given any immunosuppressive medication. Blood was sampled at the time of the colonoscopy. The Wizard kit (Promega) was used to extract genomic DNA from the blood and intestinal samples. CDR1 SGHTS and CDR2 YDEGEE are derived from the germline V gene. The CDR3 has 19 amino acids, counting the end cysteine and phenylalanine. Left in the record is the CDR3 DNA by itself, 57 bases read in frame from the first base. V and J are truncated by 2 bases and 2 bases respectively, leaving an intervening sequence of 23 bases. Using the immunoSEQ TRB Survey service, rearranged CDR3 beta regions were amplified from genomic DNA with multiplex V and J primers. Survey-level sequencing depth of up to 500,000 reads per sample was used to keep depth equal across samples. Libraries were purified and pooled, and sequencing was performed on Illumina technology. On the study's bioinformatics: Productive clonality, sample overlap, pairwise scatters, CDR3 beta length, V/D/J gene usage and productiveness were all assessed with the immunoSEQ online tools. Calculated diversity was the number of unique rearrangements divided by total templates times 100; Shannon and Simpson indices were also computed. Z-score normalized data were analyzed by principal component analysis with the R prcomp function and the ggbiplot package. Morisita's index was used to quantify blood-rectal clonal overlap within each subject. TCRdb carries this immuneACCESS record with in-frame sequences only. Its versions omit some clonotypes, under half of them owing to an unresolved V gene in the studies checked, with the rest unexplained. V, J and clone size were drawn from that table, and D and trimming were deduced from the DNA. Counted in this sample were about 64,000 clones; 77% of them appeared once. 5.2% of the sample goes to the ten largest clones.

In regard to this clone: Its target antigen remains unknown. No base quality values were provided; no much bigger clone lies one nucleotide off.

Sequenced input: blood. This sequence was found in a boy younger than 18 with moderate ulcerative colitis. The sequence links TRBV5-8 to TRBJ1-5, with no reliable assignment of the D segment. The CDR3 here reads CASSFIRFSKDPGNQPQHF. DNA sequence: TGTGCCAGCAGCTTTATAAGGTTCTCCAAAGATCCGGGCAATCAGCCCCAGCATTTT. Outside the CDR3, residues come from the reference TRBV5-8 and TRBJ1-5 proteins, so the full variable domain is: EAGVTQSPTHLIKTRGQQATLRCSPISGHTSVYWYQQALGLGLQFLLWYDEGEERNRGNFPPRFSGRQFPNYSSELNVNALELEDSALYLCASSFIRFSKDPGNQPQHFGDGTRLSIL.